Below, 23 T cell receptor beta chains from the same sample are listed, as sequenced in a study of response to subunit inactivated influenza vaccine. Using its own MiXCR run on the RT-PCR reads, TCRdb lists one record per CDR3 protein. This sample has roughly 460,000 distinct CDR3 sequences, with about a tenth found just once. The sample consisted of PBMCs from blood, taken about 40 days after vaccination. The receptor set was obtained from a man aged 45-65 years who received an inactivated influenza vaccine.

The J gene is TRBJ1-4, the V gene TRBV11-2; D unclear. V lost 5 bases, J lost 12 bases, and 13 bases lay in between. The CDR3 spans 12 residues. Germline values: CDR1 SGHAT, CDR2 FQNNGV. The CDR3 nucleotides are TGTGCCAGCAGCATGACCGCCAAGGAACTGTTTTTT. Translated: CASSMTAKELFF.

V is TRBV6-1 and J is TRBJ2-5; D unclear. The germline V gene has CDR1 MNHNS and CDR2 SASEGT. The CDR3 is 13 amino acids. The V end lost 0 bases, the J end lost 6 bases, and 8 bases lay between the germline ends. DNA of the CDR3: TGTGCCAGCAGTGAAGCCCCTCGGCAGACCCAGTACTTC. This codes for CASSEAPRQTQYF.

This clonotype was detected a few times. The chain combines TRBV11-1 with TRBJ2-7; 8 bases align to TRBD1. The ends lost 5 bases at V and 5 bases at J; junction bases unmatched: 14. Germline values: CDR1 SGHAT, CDR2 FQDESV (reference sequence). This CDR3 is built from 16 residues. The CDR3 region has the DNA TGTGCCAGCAGCGAGCGCCGGGCAGGGGGCGGAAACGAGCAGTACTTC. Translating gives CASSERRAGGGNEQYF.

The genes are TRBV7-6 and TRBJ2-7; the D gene is possibly TRBD2 (6 bases). The CDR3 runs to 15 residues. Trimming removed 0 bases at V and 1 base at J, with 10 bases between. Germline V CDR1 and CDR2: SGHVS, FNYEAQ. CDR3 sequence: CASSLADAGSYEQYF. In nucleotides, the CDR3 is TGTGCCAGCAGCTTAGCCGACGCGGGATCCTACGAGCAGTACTTC. Supplemented by reference TRBV7-6 and TRBJ2-7, the full variable domain reads GAGVSQSPRYKVTKRGQDVALRCDPISGHVSLYWYRQALGQGPEFLTYFNYEAQQDKSGLPNDRFSAERPEGSISTLTIQRTEQRDSAMYRCASSLADAGSYEQYFGPGTRLTVT.

There are many counts of this clonotype. This rearrangement joins TRBV29-1 to TRBJ2-2; D may match TRBD1 or TRBD2 (5 bases each). The CDR3 length is 13 residues. V was trimmed by 4 bases and J by 4 bases, leaving 10 bases between them. Looked up from germline, CDR1 is SQVTM and CDR2 is ANQGSEA. CDR3 loop: CSVVGAGTGELFF. The CDR3 DNA sequence: TGCAGCGTTGTAGGGGCGGGCACCGGGGAGCTGTTTTTT.

The chain is built from TRBV6-2 or TRBV6-3 and TRBJ2-1; TRBD2 aligns across 15 bases. This CDR3 region has 16 residues. Per the germline V gene, CDR1 is MNHEY and CDR2 is SVGEGT. The J segment lost 7 bases and the V segment lost 7 bases, leaving 8 bases of the junction unmatched. DNA of the CDR3: TGTGCCAGCACCCGGGGGACTAGCGGGAGGACGAATGAGCAGTTCTTC. Translated, it gives CASTRGTSGRTNEQFF.

V usage is TRBV28 and J usage is TRBJ2-1; 11 bases line up with TRBD2. The CDR3 spans 21 residues. The V gene's germline CDR1 is MDHEN and CDR2 SYDVKM. J gave up 5 bases and V 6 bases, and 24 bases lay outside the gene matches. The CDR3 nucleotides read TGTGCCAGCAGCCTCCCCCCTTTATTAGCGGGAGGGCCAAAGCACAACAATGAGCAGTTCTTC. Its protein is CASSLPPLLAGGPKHNNEQFF.

The rearrangement uses TRBV7-3 and TRBJ2-3; no definite D call. The CDR3 has 13 residues. V was cut by 4 bases and J by 2 bases, with 7 bases left in between. Germline CDR1 is SGHTA and CDR2 is FQGTGA. CDR3 bases: TGTGCCAGCAGCTCCGGAGTCACAGATACGCAGTATTTT. It yields the protein CASSSGVTDTQYF. The entire variable domain, with the rest obtained from reference TRBV7-3 and TRBJ2-3, is as follows: GAGVSQTPSNKVTEKGKYVELRCDPISGHTALYWYRQSLGQGPEFLIYFQGTGAADDSGLPNDRFFAVRPEGSVSTLKIQRTERGDSAVYLCASSSGVTDTQYFGPGTRLTVL.

This clonotype has at least ten counts. This chain links TRBV4-2 with TRBJ2-1; 8 bases are shared with TRBD2. CDR1 and CDR2 (germline): LGHNA, YNFKEQ. This CDR3 has 15 amino acids. V shed 5 bases and J 4 bases; nucleotides not matched to a gene: 7. The chain's CDR3 is CASSRAGGSYNEQFF. CDR3 DNA sequence: TGTGCCAGCAGCAGGGCGGGAGGATCTTACAATGAGCAGTTCTTC.

This sequence joins TRBV20-1 and TRBJ2-3; the match to TRBD2 covers 8 bases. The CDR3 sequence is 14 residues long. Germline CDR1 reads DFQATT; CDR2 reads SNEGSKA (reference sequence). Trimming at V came to 3 bases and at J to 1 base, leaving 3 bases not matched to a gene. CDR3 nucleotides: TGCAGTGCTAGTCACGGGAGGGGCACAGATACGCAGTATTTT. Protein: CSASHGRGTDTQYF.

This clonotype was seen many times. The chain is built from TRBV20-1 and TRBJ1-1, with D maybe TRBD1 (6 bases). CDR1 and CDR2 (germline): DFQATT, SNEGSKA (reference sequence). V gave up 6 bases and J gave up 13 bases, with 12 bases separating them. The CDR3 consists of 9 residues. The CDR3 coding sequence is TGCAGTGCGCATCCGACAGGTTTCTTT. As protein: CSAHPTGFF.

The rearrangement links TRBV15 to TRBJ2-5; D perhaps matches TRBD2 (6 bases). The V and J ends lost 5 bases and 1 base respectively, with 20 bases between them. Germline V gene sequence: CDR1 LNHNV, CDR2 YYDKDF (reference sequence). The CDR3 is made up of 17 amino acids. The DNA for the CDR3 is TGTGCCACCAGCCATACTAAGCTCGGGGGAATCCAAGAGACCCAGTACTTC. This sequence encodes CATSHTKLGGIQETQYF.

This clonotype was detected a few times. As DNA, the CDR3 is TGCAGTGCTAGACTAGCGGGGGGGTTTCAAGAGACCCAGTACTTC. Encoded protein: CSARLAGGFQETQYF. V and J are TRBV20-1 and TRBJ2-5; 12 nucleotides align to TRBD2. Germline CDR1 and CDR2: DFQATT and SNEGSKA (reference sequence). The J segment lost 2 bases and the V segment lost 2 bases, leaving 3 bases of the junction unmatched. The CDR3 consists of 15 residues.

This clonotype showed up just a few times. The chain employs TRBV6-2 or TRBV6-3 and TRBJ2-4; D is uncertain. The CDR3 is made up of 13 amino acids. Germline CDR1 MNHEY, CDR2 SVGEGT. V shed 2 bases and J shed 5 bases, with 7 bases lying between them. CDR3 in DNA: TGTGCCAGCAGTTACGCCCTCCAAAACATTCAGTACTTC. Translation gives CASSYALQNIQYF.

This clonotype has a handful of counts. V and J are TRBV24-1 and TRBJ2-3, with 9 nucleotides matching TRBD1. After removal of 5 bases from V and 2 bases from J, the junction contained 7 bases not matched to a gene. The CDR3 has 16 amino acids. CDR1 is KGHDR and CDR2 is SFDVKD in the germline V gene. The CDR3 loop is CATSVRGQGPTDTQYF. The CDR3 DNA reads as TGTGCCACCAGTGTCCGGGGACAGGGTCCCACAGATACGCAGTATTTT.

This clonotype came up many times. The chain has TRBV7-9 and TRBJ2-7, with 8 bases that match TRBD1. The CDR3 is made up of 13 amino acids. Germline V lookup: CDR1 SEHNR, CDR2 FQNEAQ (reference sequence). V dropped 5 bases and J dropped 3; count of bases not matched to a gene: 3. CDR3 nucleotides: TGTGCCAGCAGCATCGGACAGGGCTACGAGCAGTACTTC. Translating gives CASSIGQGYEQYF.

This clonotype was detected a few times. The gene calls are TRBV5-1 and TRBJ2-3; 9 bases agree with TRBD1. The CDR3 runs to 16 residues. CDR1 is SGHRS and CDR2 is YFSETQ in the germline V gene. V lost 4 bases to trimming and J lost 4 bases; unmatched junction nucleotides: 10. The CDR3 region has the DNA TGCGCCAGCAGCGCCACAGGGGGCAGGGTCGCAGATACGCAGTATTTT. This gives the protein CASSATGGRVADTQYF.

This clonotype has at least ten counts. The chain combines TRBV7-2 with TRBJ2-5; 11 bases agree with TRBD1. Germline lookup yields CDR1 SGHTA and CDR2 FQGNSA. The CDR3 is made up of 15 amino acids. V shed 4 bases and J 2 bases; nucleotides not matched to a gene: 3. This chain's CDR3 is CASSYGQGAQETQYF. DNA for the CDR3: TGTGCCAGCAGCTACGGACAGGGGGCGCAAGAGACCCAGTACTTC.

The V call is TRBV12-3 or TRBV12-4, the J call TRBJ2-3, with D perhaps TRBD2 (6 bases). This CDR3 is built from 15 residues. The V end lost 3 bases, the J end lost 1 base, and 11 bases lay between the germline ends. Here the CDR3 reads CASSFFPSGTDTQYF. As DNA, the CDR3 is TGTGCCAGCAGTTTTTTCCCTAGCGGCACAGATACGCAGTATTTT.

This clonotype was recorded a few times. The chain employs TRBV4-3 and TRBJ2-7; 7 nucleotides agree with TRBD2. The CDR3 covers 15 residues. Germline V lookup: CDR1 LGHNA, CDR2 YSLEER. V lost 4 bases to trimming and J lost 2 bases; unmatched junction nucleotides: 8. The DNA of the CDR3 is TGCGCCAGCAGCCCCCAAGTGGCGGGGGCCTACGAGCAGTACTTC. Translating gives CASSPQVAGAYEQYF.

Many counts were recorded for this clonotype. The V and J genes are TRBV7-2 and TRBJ1-1, with D perhaps matching TRBD1 (5 bases). Trimming left V 2 bases short and J 0 bases short, with 16 bases between. There are 17 residues in the CDR3. Germline V lookup: CDR1 SGHTA, CDR2 FQGNSA. The CDR3 bases are TGTGCCAGCAGCTTATTCCCGGGCAGGGCCATGAACACTGAAGCTTTCTTT. Protein sequence: CASSLFPGRAMNTEAFF.

This clonotype was detected ten times or more. This chain joins TRBV29-1 and TRBJ1-1, with TRBD1 as a possible D gene (5 bases). Germline CDR1 is SQVTM and CDR2 is ANQGSEA. This CDR3 has 13 amino acids. The V end lost 4 bases, the J end lost 4 bases, and 13 bases lay between the germline ends. CDR3 protein: CSVGGGVSTEAFF. The CDR3 DNA follows: TGCAGCGTTGGGGGGGGAGTGAGCACTGAAGCTTTCTTT.

This clonotype was seen a few times. The rearrangement joins TRBV28 to TRBJ2-3; D remains unclear. Germline V gene data show CDR1 as MDHEN and CDR2 as SYDVKM. This CDR3 has 13 residues. Trimming pared 4 bases from V and 3 bases from J, leaving 8 bases between. The CDR3 loop is CASSSPITDTQYF. In DNA, the CDR3 is TGTGCCAGCAGTTCCCCTATTACAGATACGCAGTATTTT.